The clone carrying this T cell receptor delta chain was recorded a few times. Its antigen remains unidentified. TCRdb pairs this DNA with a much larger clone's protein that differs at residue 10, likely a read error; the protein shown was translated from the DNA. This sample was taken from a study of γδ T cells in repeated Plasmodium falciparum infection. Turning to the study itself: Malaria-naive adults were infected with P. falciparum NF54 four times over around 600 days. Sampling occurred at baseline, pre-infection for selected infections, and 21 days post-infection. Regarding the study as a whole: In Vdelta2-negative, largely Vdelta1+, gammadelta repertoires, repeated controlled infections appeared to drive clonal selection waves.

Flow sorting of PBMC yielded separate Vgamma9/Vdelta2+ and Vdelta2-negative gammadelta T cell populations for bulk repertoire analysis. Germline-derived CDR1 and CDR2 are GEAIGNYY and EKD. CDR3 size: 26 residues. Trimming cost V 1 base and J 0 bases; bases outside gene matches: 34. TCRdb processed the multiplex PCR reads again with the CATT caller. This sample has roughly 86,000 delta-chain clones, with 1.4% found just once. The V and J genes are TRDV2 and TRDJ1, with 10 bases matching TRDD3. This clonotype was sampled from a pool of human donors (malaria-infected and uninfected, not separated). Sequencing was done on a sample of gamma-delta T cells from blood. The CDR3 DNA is TGTGCCTGTGACACACACCCCTACATACCGGGGGATACGAGGGTGCGGATTTCTAAGTACACCGATAAACTCATCTTT. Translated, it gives CACDTHPYIPGDTRVRISKYTDKLIF.